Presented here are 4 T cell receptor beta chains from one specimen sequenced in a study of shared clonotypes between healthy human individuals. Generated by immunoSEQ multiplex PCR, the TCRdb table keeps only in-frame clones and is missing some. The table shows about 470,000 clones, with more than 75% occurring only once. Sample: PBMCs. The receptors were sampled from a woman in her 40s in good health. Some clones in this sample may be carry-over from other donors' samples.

CDR3 nucleotides: TGTGCCAGCAGCTTGCACGAGCAGTACTTC. As protein: CASSLHEQYF. V is TRBV11-2 and J is TRBJ2-7, with D uncertain. Germline lookup yields CDR1 SGHAT and CDR2 FQNNGV. The CDR3 spans 10 residues. Trimming shortened V by 3 bases and J by 5 bases, and 2 bases separated the two germline ends.

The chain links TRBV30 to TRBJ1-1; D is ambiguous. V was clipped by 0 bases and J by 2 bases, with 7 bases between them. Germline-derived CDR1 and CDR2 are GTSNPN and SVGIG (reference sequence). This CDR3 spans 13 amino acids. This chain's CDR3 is CAWSVDYNTEAFF. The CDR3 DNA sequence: TGTGCCTGGAGTGTAGACTACAACACTGAAGCTTTCTTT.

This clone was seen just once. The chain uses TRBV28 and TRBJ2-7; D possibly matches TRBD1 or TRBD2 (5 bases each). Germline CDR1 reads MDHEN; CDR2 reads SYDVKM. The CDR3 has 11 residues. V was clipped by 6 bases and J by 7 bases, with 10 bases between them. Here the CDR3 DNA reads TGTGCCAGCAGGGGACGGCGAGAGCAGTACTTC. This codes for CASRGRREQYF.

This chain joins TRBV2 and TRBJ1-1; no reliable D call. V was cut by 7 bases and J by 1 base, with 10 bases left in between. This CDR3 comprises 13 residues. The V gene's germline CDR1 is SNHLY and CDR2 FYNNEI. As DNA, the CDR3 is TGTGCCAGCACTGGGCAATGGAACACTGAAGCTTTCTTT. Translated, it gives CASTGQWNTEAFF.